This TCR beta chain was recorded in a study of blood T cell repertoires in COVID-19. After removal of 6 bases from V and 8 bases from J, the junction contained 5 bases not matched to a gene. This CDR3 contains 11 residues. Germline loops: CDR1 DFQATT, CDR2 SNEGSKA (reference sequence). Sequencing was performed with immunoSEQ multiplex PCR; in TCRdb, only in-frame clones are kept and a portion is missing. The sample includes under 250,000 clones, around nine tenths of them seen just once. Researchers sorted participants into cohorts using their self-reported clinical history. Input material: PBMCs or T cells enriched from blood (not recorded which). This chain joins TRBV20-1 and TRBJ1-1, with 8 bases lining up with TRBD1. The receptor's source is a woman between 25 and 40 years old with acute COVID-19. The CDR3 loop is CSAGGQVEAFF. DNA of the CDR3: TGCAGTGCGGGGGGACAGGTCGAAGCTTTCTTT.